This T cell receptor (beta chain) was captured by sequencing in a study of blood T cell repertoires in COVID-19. Looking at the study overall: The United States, Italy and Spain supplied acute and convalescent COVID-19 samples.

The CDR3 contains 13 residues. The germline V and J ends were trimmed by 0 bases and 3 bases, with 6 bases remaining between them. Per the germline V gene, CDR1 is SGHRS and CDR2 is YFSETQ. Which cohort a participant joined came from the clinical history participants gave. Two negative PCRs, clearance, or symptom resolution characterized the recovered Cohort 3 donors. Per the authors' pipeline: Estimated nucleated cell counts came from reference gene primer amplification. Assay: immunoSEQ multiplex PCR; the TCRdb copy retains only in-frame clones and omits some. V and J calls and clone size are copied from that table; D and trimming were computed from the DNA. The sample has a few hundred thousand clones, 65% to 85% seen once.

The TCR was taken from a man aged 50 or older who had recovered from COVID-19. The sequencing input was PBMCs or T cells enriched from blood (not recorded which). The chain employs TRBV5-1 and TRBJ2-5; D gene ambiguous. This CDR3 reads CASSLGLEETQYF. The CDR3 DNA reads as TGCGCCAGCAGCTTGGGTCTAGAAGAGACCCAGTACTTC. Full variable domain (remainder filled in from reference TRBV5-1 and TRBJ2-5): KAGVTQTPRYLIKTRGQQVTLSCSPISGHRSVSWYQQTPGQGLQFLFEYFSETQRNKGNFPGRFSGRQFSNSRSEMNVSTLELGDSALYLCASSLGLEETQYFGPGTRLLVL.